A single sample gave rise to the 15 T cell receptor beta chains below, sequenced in a study of shared clonotypes between healthy human individuals. Repertoires were generated with immunoSEQ multiplex PCR, while TCRdb's copy carries only in-frame clones and drops some. In the table there are hundreds of thousands of clones, 75% to 85% of which are singletons. The specimen was PBMCs. Receptors originate from a woman aged 40 to 50 in good health. Some clones in this sample may be carry-over from other donors' samples.

V and J are TRBV19 and TRBJ1-5, with 7 nucleotides matching TRBD1. The CDR3 sequence is 13 residues long. V was pared by 6 bases and J by 5 bases, with 4 bases of the junction left unmatched. Germline values: CDR1 LNHDA, CDR2 SQIVND (reference sequence). CDR3 sequence reads: CASRPTGDQPQHF. The CDR3 region has the DNA TGTGCCAGTAGGCCCACAGGGGATCAGCCCCAGCATTTT.

The V gene is TRBV5-4, the J gene TRBJ2-5; D is uncertain. CDR3 length: 14 amino acids. V was shortened by 0 bases and J by 4 bases, with 10 bases between the two germline ends. Germline assignment: CDR1 SGHNT and CDR2 YYREEE (reference sequence). The CDR3 region is CASSLAGYLETQYF. In DNA, the CDR3 is TGTGCCAGCAGCTTGGCGGGCTACCTAGAGACCCAGTACTTC. The full variable domain, in which reference TRBV5-4 and TRBJ2-5 provide the parts outside the CDR3, is ETGVTQSPTHLIKTRGQQVTLRCSSQSGHNTVSWYQQALGQGPQFIFQYYREEENGRGNFPPRFSGLQFPNYSSELNVNALELDDSALYLCASSLAGYLETQYFGPGTRLLVL.

As for this clone: It is likely a read error: a sequence one base away is far more abundant. This chain uses TRBV4-1 with TRBJ2-6; TRBD1 matches 10 bases. The CDR3 has 22 amino acids. Germline V gene data show CDR1 as MGHRA and CDR2 as YSYEKL. The CDR3 DNA reads as TGCGCCAGCGGCCAGGGTACAGGACAGGGGGTGGTCGTAATCTCTGGGGCCAACGTCCTGACTTTC. It specifies CASGQGTGQGVVVISGANVLTF.

This chain links TRBV6-4 with TRBJ2-6; D remains unclear. Deletions cut 2 bases from V and 4 bases from J, with 6 bases between. CDR1 MRHNA and CDR2 SNTAGT come from the germline V gene. The CDR3 has 14 amino acids. DNA of the CDR3: TGTGCCAGCAGTGACGCCTCCGGGGCCAACGTCCTGACTTTC. This translates into CASSDASGANVLTF.

V gene TRBV7-2 combines with J gene TRBJ1-2; TRBD1 matches 7 bases. Germline V lookup: CDR1 SGHTA, CDR2 FQGNSA. The CDR3 runs 16 residues. Trimming took 6 bases from V and 7 from J; bases not matched to a gene: 17. CDR3 in amino acids: CASSRDREPKSSGYTF. CDR3 in DNA: TGTGCCAGCAGTCGAGACAGGGAACCAAAATCAAGTGGCTACACCTTC.

This chain uses TRBV30 with TRBJ2-7; D is perhaps TRBD2 (6 bases). Germline assignment: CDR1 GTSNPN and CDR2 SVGIG (reference sequence). The CDR3 is 15 amino acids. Deletions cut 1 base from V and 0 bases from J, with 13 bases between. The CDR3: CAWSASSGLSYEQYF. Written as DNA, the CDR3 is TGTGCCTGGAGTGCCAGCAGCGGGCTCTCCTACGAGCAGTACTTC.

This clone came up a few times. The gene calls are TRBV6-6 and TRBJ2-4; a weak D match, TRBD1 (7 bases). Trimming stripped 0 bases from V and 9 bases from J, with 12 bases between. CDR1 is MNHNY, CDR2 SVGAGI, per germline (reference sequence). There are 14 residues in the CDR3. CDR3 DNA sequence: TGTGCCAGCAGTTACTCGAATCAGGGGGGCATTCAGTACTTC. Residues: CASSYSNQGGIQYF.

This clone was observed once. The chain couples TRBV6-4 to TRBJ1-5; perhaps TRBD1 as D (5 bases). From germline, CDR1 is MRHNA and CDR2 SNTAGT. CDR3 size: 15 residues. In DNA, the CDR3 is TGTCGATGGGGAGTGACAGTTCTTAGCAATCAGCCCCAGCATTTT. Its protein is CRWGVTVLSNQPQHF.

The gene calls are TRBV5-1 and TRBJ1-4; possible D gene TRBD1, 6 bases. This CDR3 is built from 15 residues. The V and J ends lost 1 base and 3 bases respectively, with 10 bases between them. CDR1 and CDR2 (germline): SGHRS, YFSETQ. The CDR3 here is CASSLLGGSNEKLFF. As DNA, the CDR3 is TGCGCCAGCAGCTTGTTGGGGGGCTCTAATGAAAAACTGTTTTTT.

The chain joins TRBV27 to TRBJ2-5; 10 nucleotides align to TRBD2. In germline, CDR1 is MNHEY, CDR2 SMNVEV (reference sequence). CDR3 length: 18 amino acids. The junction had 13 bases not matched to a gene; V was cut back by 5 bases and J by 1 base. The CDR3, as DNA: TGTGCCAGCAGTAAGATAACTAGCGGGAATGGGATCCAAGAGACCCAGTACTTC. It translates to CASSKITSGNGIQETQYF.

Here the CDR3 DNA reads TGCGCCAGCAGCCAAGACTCGGGACTAGCGGGATCAGATACGCAGTATTTT. Protein product: CASSQDSGLAGSDTQYF. V is TRBV4-3 and J is TRBJ2-3, with 13 bases identical to TRBD2. The V and J ends lost 0 bases and 4 bases, in that order; junction bases with no gene match: 4. Germline CDR1 and CDR2: LGHNA and YSLEER. CDR3 length: 17 residues.

As concerns this clone: The same CDR3 is also encoded by other DNA sequences in this sample. This chain links TRBV28 with TRBJ2-6; D call uncertain. CDR3 size: 15 residues. Germline assignment: CDR1 MDHEN and CDR2 SYDVKM. V was pared by 5 bases and J by 1 base, with 9 bases between. CDR3 sequence: CASSPPGSGANVLTF. The CDR3 DNA reads as TGTGCCAGCAGTCCCCCGGGTTCTGGGGCCAACGTCCTGACTTTC.

At least ten counts were recorded for this clone. One end of the junction does not line up with germline, which may come from a read error. The V and J genes are TRBV6-5 and TRBJ1-1; D not resolved. CDR1 is MNHEY, CDR2 SVGAGI, per germline. CDR3 size: 13 residues. In nucleotides, the CDR3 is TGTGCCAGCGCCTTAATCCTGAACGCTGAAGCTTTCTTT. Translated, it gives CASALILNAEAFF.

The chain employs TRBV5-8 and TRBJ1-2; TRBD1 is a possible D gene (5 bases). Per germline, CDR1 SGHTS and CDR2 YDEGEE. V lost 1 base to trimming and J lost 2 bases, with 9 bases between them. This CDR3 spans 14 amino acids. The DNA for the CDR3 is TGTGCCAGCAGCTTGAGTCGACAGAACTATGGCTACACCTTC. It encodes CASSLSRQNYGYTF.

The rearrangement joins TRBV7-2 to TRBJ2-7; 10 positions match TRBD1. Losses at the gene ends were 5 bases for V and 6 bases for J; bases not matched to a gene: 10. The CDR3 has 15 amino acids. Germline CDR1 reads SGHTA; CDR2 reads FQGNSA. The chain's CDR3 is CASSAGTGEGREQYF. CDR3 DNA sequence: TGTGCCAGCAGCGCAGGGACAGGGGAGGGTCGCGAGCAGTACTTC.